This TCR beta chain was sequenced during a study of shared clonotypes between healthy human individuals. Replicate sorted-subset PCRs were loaded with roughly 190 ng DNA, 30,000 to 35,000 T cell genomes. The protocol was immunoSEQ multiplex PCR, while the TCRdb copy is restricted to in-frame clones and leaves out a portion. The sample lists around 2.3 million clones, more than 90% occurring once. Splitting the CD4+ cells yielded a CD45RA+ naive subset and a CD45RA-negative memory subset. From germline, CDR1 is MNHEY and CDR2 SMNVEV (reference sequence). V lost 2 bases, J lost 3 bases, and 11 bases lay in between. The CDR3 runs to 14 residues.

The material sequenced was naive CD4+ T cells sorted from blood. The subset: CD45RA+ positively selected. This sequence joins TRBV27 and TRBJ2-7; D not resolved. This clonotype originated in a man younger than 35 in good health. CDR3 protein: CASSLRVQDYEQYF. CDR3 DNA: TGTGCCAGCAGTTTACGGGTTCAAGACTACGAGCAGTACTTC.